What follows describes a single T cell receptor beta chain. What it binds is not known. Germline V CDR1 and CDR2: SGHRS, YFSETQ. Trimming left V 4 bases short and J 1 base short, with 3 bases between. The CDR3 extends over 13 amino acids. This specimen comes from a study of OX40 agonist ivuxolimab in advanced cancers. The wider study: Head and neck, renal cell, melanoma or hepatocellular carcinoma were the cancers that dose-escalation patients had. The study, taken as a whole, reports: Clonal expansion by week 6 occurred in CD4+ and CD8+ blood T cells (at 0.1 to 3.0 mg/kg). Among the least clonally expanded were partial responders at 0.1-3.0 mg/kg.

The assay was immunoSEQ multiplex PCR, and TCRdb's table has in-frame clones only and misses some. This table has around 45,000 clones, 75% to 90% appearing once. Researchers took blood at baseline, on cycle 4 day 1, and on cycle 7 day 1. This specimen was CD4+ or CD8+ T cells sorted from blood, taken in a trial of the OX40 agonist ivuxolimab. The sequence came from an adult with an advanced solid tumor such as melanoma, head and neck, liver or kidney cancer. The chain links TRBV5-1 to TRBJ2-6; D is undetermined. CDR3 amino acids: CASSTSGANVLTF. The DNA of the CDR3 is TGCGCCAGCAGCACGTCTGGGGCCAACGTCCTGACTTTC.